These 22 T cell receptor beta chains share one sample of origin, sequenced in a study of sequential checkpoint blockade in melanoma. The protocol was immunoSEQ multiplex PCR, while the TCRdb copy is restricted to in-frame clones and leaves out a portion. Among 5,500 to 6,500 clones, about half were seen once, and the ten largest hold roughly 27%. Treatment of the sample: randomized to nivolumab then ipilimumab (arm A) or the reverse (arm B). Material: CD8+ T cells sorted from blood (inferred from file names), obtained from a patient given nivolumab and ipilimumab in sequence. These receptors all stem from a human patient with melanoma. Some clones in this sample may be carry-over from other donors' samples.

The chain couples TRBV5-6 to TRBJ2-7; unclear D gene. The CDR3 is made up of 12 amino acids. The V gene lost 4 bases and the J gene lost 4 bases, with 9 bases spanning the gap. Germline lookup yields CDR1 SGHDT and CDR2 YYEEEE. The DNA of the CDR3 is TGTGCCAGCAGCATCGGCGGTTACGAGCAGTACTTC. It specifies CASSIGGYEQYF.

This chain joins TRBV29-1 and TRBJ1-1; 9 nucleotides match TRBD1. Germline V gene sequence: CDR1 SQVTM, CDR2 ANQGSEA. The CDR3 spans 12 residues. V was clipped by 6 bases and J by 3 bases; unmatched bases: 2. The CDR3 loop is CSVRTGDTEAFF. Written as DNA, the CDR3 is TGCAGCGTCCGGACAGGGGACACTGAAGCTTTCTTT.

This clone occurred a few times. The J gene is TRBJ2-7, the V gene TRBV7-9, with 7 bases lining up with TRBD1. The CDR3 totals 15 residues. Losses at the gene ends were 5 bases for V and 0 bases for J; bases not matched to a gene: 7. Germline values: CDR1 SEHNR, CDR2 FQNEAQ (reference sequence). This CDR3 is CASSTTDRVSYEQYF. DNA of the CDR3: TGTGCCAGCAGCACGACAGACAGGGTCTCCTACGAGCAGTACTTC.

Worth noting for this clone: Mismatch with germline at one junction end may stem from a read error. Distinct nucleotide sequences in the sample also encode this CDR3. The V and J genes are TRBV4-3 and TRBJ1-2, with 7 bases aligning to TRBD1. The CDR3 is 15 residues long. CDR1 and CDR2 from the germline V gene are LGHNA and YSLEER. CDR3 protein: CASSQGSTGRYGYTF. For the CDR3, the DNA is TGCGCTAGCAGCCAGGGTTCGACAGGGAGGTATGGCTACACCTTC.

The V and J genes are TRBV4-3 and TRBJ1-2, with 10 nucleotides matching TRBD1. J was trimmed by 7 bases and V by 4 bases; bases with no gene match: 3. The germline CDR1 and CDR2 sequences are LGHNA and YSLEER. The CDR3 covers 13 residues. The CDR3 here is CASSPDRGLGYTF. The CDR3 DNA is TGCGCCAGCAGCCCCGACAGGGGGCTTGGCTACACCTTC.

This clone was counted between two and nine times. The chain's CDR3 is CASSEQANYGYTF. The CDR3 DNA reads TGTGCCAGCAGTGAACAGGCTAACTATGGCTACACCTTC. The rearrangement joins TRBV6-5 to TRBJ1-2; TRBD1 is a possible D gene (5 bases). Deletions cut 5 bases from V and 0 bases from J, with 7 bases between. CDR1 and CDR2 from the germline V gene are MNHEY and SVGAGI. The CDR3 has 13 amino acids.

This chain connects TRBV29-1 to TRBJ1-2; possibly TRBD1 for D (5 bases). CDR1 is SQVTM, CDR2 ANQGSEA, per germline. The CDR3 has 13 residues. V was cut by 5 bases and J by 2 bases, with 12 bases left in between. CDR3 residues: CSVPGGGNYGYTF. CDR3 nucleotides: TGCAGCGTTCCCGGGGGAGGAAACTATGGCTACACCTTC. Full variable domain (rest looked up from reference TRBV29-1 and TRBJ1-2): SAVISQKPSRDICQRGTSLTIQCQVDSQVTMMFWYRQQPGQSLTLIATANQGSEATYESGFVIDKFPISRPNLTFSTLTVSNMSPEDSSIYLCSVPGGGNYGYTFGSGTRLTVV.

This clone turned up a few times. The genes are TRBV6-1 and TRBJ1-5, with TRBD1 matching 10 bases. V shed 8 bases, J shed 7 bases, and the junction held 5 bases outside the gene matches. CDR1 and CDR2 (germline): MNHNS, SASEGT. The CDR3 is 13 residues long. The DNA of the CDR3 is TGTGCCAGCCACCGGGACAGGGGCCAGCCCCAGCATTTT. Translation: CASHRDRGQPQHF.

This clone was counted once. This chain links TRBV27 with TRBJ2-1, with a tentative D call TRBD1 (6 bases). The length of the CDR3 is 15 residues. The germline V and J ends were trimmed by 5 bases and 8 bases, with 19 bases remaining between them. CDR1 is MNHEY, CDR2 SMNVEV, per germline (reference sequence). This CDR3 is CASSVQGNLLDEQFF. CDR3 in DNA: TGTGCCAGCAGTGTCCAGGGGAATCTTCTGGATGAGCAGTTCTTC.

This clone was seen more than once but under ten times. V and J are TRBV15 and TRBJ2-7; D may be TRBD1 (6 bases). V dropped 5 bases and J dropped 3 bases, with 14 bases sitting between them. This CDR3 has 14 residues. Germline V gene lookup returns CDR1 LNHNV and CDR2 YYDKDF (reference sequence). The CDR3 region is CATSAQGRGYEQYF. DNA of the CDR3: TGTGCCACCAGCGCACAGGGTAGGGGCTACGAGCAGTACTTC. The full variable domain, in which reference TRBV15 and TRBJ2-7 provide the parts outside the CDR3, is DAMVIQNPRYQVTQFGKPVTLSCSQTLNHNVMYWYQQKSSQAPKLLFHYYDKDFNNEADTPDNFQSRRPNTSFCFLDIRSPGLGDTAMYLCATSAQGRGYEQYFGPGTRLTVT.

The chain combines TRBV5-6 with TRBJ1-4; 9 bases line up with TRBD1. The CDR3 spans 15 residues. Germline lookup yields CDR1 SGHDT and CDR2 YYEEEE. V was pared by 2 bases and J by 7 bases, with 6 bases of the junction left unmatched. The CDR3 DNA follows: TGTGCCAGCAGCTTATATGGACAGGGGACTGAAAAACTGTTTTTT. This gives the protein CASSLYGQGTEKLFF.

CDR3 coding DNA: TGCGCCAGCAGCACCGACAGATACTCCTACGAGCAGTACTTC. Its protein product is CASSTDRYSYEQYF. V is TRBV5-1 and J is TRBJ2-7; maybe TRBD1 (5 bases). The CDR3 runs 14 residues. V shed 4 bases and J shed 0 bases, with 11 bases lying between them. CDR1 SGHRS and CDR2 YFSETQ come from the germline V gene.

This clone turned up a few times. V gene TRBV7-3 combines with J gene TRBJ2-3; 8 bases match TRBD2. The CDR3 runs to 16 residues. J lost 4 bases, V lost 1 base, and 7 bases had no gene match. Germline V gives CDR1 SGHTA, CDR2 FQGTGA. This chain's CDR3 is CASSLISGGAADTQYF. CDR3 DNA: TGTGCCAGCAGCTTAATTTCGGGGGGGGCCGCAGATACGCAGTATTTT.

Only a few counts were recorded for this clone. The genes are TRBV5-1 and TRBJ2-7; D perhaps matches TRBD1 (6 bases). Germline V gene lookup returns CDR1 SGHRS and CDR2 YFSETQ. This CDR3 spans 11 amino acids. V gave up 4 bases and J gave up 7 bases, with 9 bases separating them. The CDR3 spells CASSPGQEQYF. For the CDR3, the DNA is TGCGCCAGCAGCCCCGGACAGGAGCAGTACTTC.

The chain couples TRBV4-2 to TRBJ1-6; 7 nucleotides agree with TRBD1. The CDR3 is made up of 18 amino acids. The junction had 13 bases not matched to a gene; V was cut back by 0 bases and J by 8 bases. Germline loops: CDR1 LGHNA, CDR2 YNFKEQ. The chain's CDR3 is CASSQDRGQFTAHSPLHF. CDR3 nucleotide sequence: TGTGCCAGCAGCCAAGATAGGGGACAGTTTACCGCTCATTCACCCCTCCACTTT.

This clone has more than one count but fewer than ten. J is TRBJ1-1 and V is TRBV11-2, with a weak D call TRBD1 (6 bases). Trimming shortened V by 6 bases and J by 0 bases, and 11 bases separated the two germline ends. CDR3 length: 14 amino acids. Germline V CDR1 and CDR2: SGHAT, FQNNGV. The CDR3: CASSPDRLNTEAFF. For the CDR3, the DNA is TGTGCCAGCAGTCCCGACAGGCTGAACACTGAAGCTTTCTTT. Together with reference TRBV11-2 and TRBJ1-1, the CDR3 gives the full variable domain: EAGVAQSPRYKIIEKRQSVAFWCNPISGHATLYWYQQILGQGPKLLIQFQNNGVVDDSQLPKDRFSAERLKGVDSTLKIQPAKLEDSAVYLCASSPDRLNTEAFFGQGTRLTVV.

This CDR3 reads CASSQDGQSNEKLFF. The CDR3 region has the DNA TGTGCCAGCAGCCAAGATGGGCAGTCTAATGAAAAACTGTTTTTT. The chain links TRBV4-2 to TRBJ1-4; D gene uncertain. The V end lost 0 bases, the J end lost 3 bases, and 8 bases lay between the germline ends. Germline V gene sequence: CDR1 LGHNA, CDR2 YNFKEQ. The CDR3 is 15 residues long.

The V and J genes are TRBV7-9 and TRBJ1-4; weak D call: TRBD1 (6 bases). V was cut by 1 base and J by 6 bases, with 18 bases left in between. The CDR3 length is 17 residues. Germline-derived CDR1 and CDR2 are SEHNR and FQNEAQ (reference sequence). In nucleotides, the CDR3 is TGTGCCAGCAGCTTAGGCGGTGGGGGACACGAACATGAAAAACTGTTTTTT. Translating it yields CASSLGGGGHEHEKLFF.

The genes are TRBV9 and TRBJ1-5, with D unresolved. Trimming removed 7 bases at V and 3 bases at J, with 11 bases between. The CDR3 runs to 13 residues. Germline V gene data show CDR1 as SGDLS and CDR2 as YYNGEE. DNA of the CDR3: TGTGCCAGCTCCGGAGGAACCAATCAGCCCCAGCATTTT. This translates into CASSGGTNQPQHF. Full variable domain (outside the CDR3, taken from reference TRBV9 and TRBJ1-5): DSGVTQTPKHLITATGQRVTLRCSPRSGDLSVYWYQQSLDQGLQFLIQYYNGEERAKGNILERFSAQQFPDLHSELNLSSLELGDSALYFCASSGGTNQPQHFGDGTRLSIL.

The V gene is TRBV11-2, the J gene TRBJ2-7, with D possibly TRBD2 on 6 matching bases. Germline CDR1 and CDR2: SGHAT and FQNNGV. There are 14 residues in the CDR3. V was cut by 1 base and J by 0 bases, with 7 bases left in between. The CDR3 loop reads CASSLATSSYEQYF. For the CDR3, the DNA is TGTGCCAGCAGCTTAGCGACTAGCTCCTACGAGCAGTACTTC.

This rearrangement joins TRBV27 to TRBJ2-7, with D possibly TRBD2 on 5 matching bases. The CDR3 runs 13 residues. V lost 9 bases to trimming and J lost 0 bases, with 12 bases between them. Germline loops: CDR1 MNHEY, CDR2 SMNVEV (reference sequence). The CDR3: CASSPGFSYEQYF. DNA for the CDR3: TGTGCCAGTTCTCCGGGATTCTCCTACGAGCAGTACTTC.

The V and J genes are TRBV6-5 and TRBJ1-1; D is unclear. The CDR3 covers 13 residues. The germline V gene has CDR1 MNHEY and CDR2 SVGAGI. V dropped 7 bases and J dropped 4 bases, with 13 bases sitting between them. This chain's CDR3 is CASTLTGGTEAFF. The CDR3 bases are TGTGCCAGCACCTTAACGGGAGGCACTGAAGCTTTCTTT.